The next 31 T cell receptor beta chains were all read from a single sample in a study of cytomegalovirus exposure and HLA in healthy donors. It was with 60 Vbeta and 13 Jbeta primers that the PCR ran. Sequencing used immunoSEQ multiplex PCR; TCRdb keeps in-frame clones, though not all of them. This table has around 100,000 clones, just under 80% appearing once. Specimen: PBMCs. These receptor sequences come from a woman aged 40 to 55 in good health and CMV-seropositive.

The CDR3 reads CASRIGGGSSYEQYF. The DNA of the CDR3 is TGTGCCAGCAGGATTGGGGGGGGGAGCTCCTACGAGCAGTACTTC. The rearrangement links TRBV6-1 to TRBJ2-7, with TRBD2 matching over 7 bases. The V segment lost 6 bases and the J segment 0 bases; nucleotides outside the gene matches: 8. This CDR3 is 15 amino acids long. Germline CDR1 and CDR2: MNHNS and SASEGT.

This clone came up a few times. The rearrangement joins TRBV2 to TRBJ2-3; 8 bases fit TRBD2. Unmatched junction bases numbered 13, after V lost 9 bases and J lost 11 bases. Germline-derived CDR1 and CDR2 are SNHLY and FYNNEI. The CDR3 contains 13 residues. CDR3 bases: TGTGCCAGTACACCGGGACTAGTCGGGAGGCAGTATTTT. Translated, it gives CASTPGLVGRQYF.

J is TRBJ2-1 and V is TRBV5-6; D remains ambiguous. Germline V gene lookup returns CDR1 SGHDT and CDR2 YYEEEE. The V end was cut by 1 base, the J end by 5 bases, with 13 bases between. The CDR3 has 15 residues. CDR3 sequence reads: CASSLRRITHNEQFF. CDR3 coding DNA: TGTGCCAGCAGCTTGAGAAGAATAACTCACAATGAGCAGTTCTTC.

This chain joins TRBV11-3 and TRBJ2-3, with D hard to call. The CDR3 has 14 amino acids. Trimming took off 1 base at V and 6 bases at J, with 11 bases between the two ends. CDR1 and CDR2 from the germline V gene are SGHNT and YENEEA. The CDR3: CASSLGLSKDTQYF. The CDR3 DNA follows: TGTGCCAGCAGCTTAGGACTTAGTAAGGATACGCAGTATTTT.

The rearrangement joins TRBV2 to TRBJ1-2; 10 positions agree with TRBD1. Per the germline V gene, CDR1 is SNHLY and CDR2 is FYNNEI. The CDR3 covers 16 residues. The V gene end was trimmed by 6 bases and the J gene end by 5 bases; junction bases not matched to a gene: 12. The CDR3 region is CASRTLRDRGSYGYTF. The CDR3 DNA reads as TGTGCCAGCAGGACCCTGAGGGACAGGGGATCTTATGGCTACACCTTC.

The rearrangement joins TRBV30 to TRBJ2-1; the D is unclear. This CDR3 is built from 11 residues. The V end was cut by 0 bases, the J end by 10 bases, with 7 bases between. Per germline, CDR1 GTSNPN and CDR2 SVGIG (reference sequence). Here the CDR3 DNA reads TGTGCCTGGAGTGTCTTCGAGGAGCAGTTCTTC. Protein: CAWSVFEEQFF.

This clone is classed as medium-sized. V and J are TRBV10-1 and TRBJ1-1, with D perhaps matching TRBD1 (5 bases). Between the trimmed V and J ends, which lost 3 bases and 4 bases, there was a span of 9 bases. The CDR3 contains 13 residues. CDR1 is WNHNN and CDR2 is SYGVQD in the germline V gene (reference sequence). This CDR3 is CASSEGVGTEAFF. CDR3 sequence (DNA): TGCGCCAGCAGTGAAGGGGTTGGCACTGAAGCTTTCTTT.

The genes are TRBV2 and TRBJ1-4; weak D call: TRBD1 (5 bases). The V gene lost 10 bases and the J gene lost 5 bases, with 20 bases spanning the gap. The CDR3 runs 15 residues. The germline CDR1 and CDR2 sequences are SNHLY and FYNNEI. The CDR3 DNA follows: TGTGCCACCTCAGTTTTCGGACATTCAAATGAAAAACTGTTTTTT. Protein sequence: CATSVFGHSNEKLFF.

In DNA form, the CDR3 reads TGTGCCAGCAGCCGACGGACTAGCGGGGGTTACGAGCAGTACTTC. Amino acids: CASSRRTSGGYEQYF. The chain joins TRBV6-5 to TRBJ2-7; 13 bases line up with TRBD2. The CDR3 totals 15 residues. V was clipped by 6 bases and J by 4 bases; unmatched bases: 6. Germline lookup yields CDR1 MNHEY and CDR2 SVGAGI.

The rearrangement links TRBV6-1 to TRBJ2-5; no reliable D call. CDR3 length equals 10 residues. Trimming pared 5 bases from V and 7 bases from J, leaving 5 bases between. Germline V gives CDR1 MNHNS, CDR2 SASEGT. CDR3 DNA sequence: TGTGCCAGCAGTCAGATGACCCAGTACTTC. Its protein is CASSQMTQYF.

The gene calls are TRBV4-1 and TRBJ1-5; 7 bases match TRBD1. The CDR3 consists of 16 residues. After removal of 0 bases from V and 7 bases from J, the junction contained 9 bases not matched to a gene. Per the germline V gene, CDR1 is MGHRA and CDR2 is YSYEKL. For the CDR3, the DNA is TGCGCCAGCAGCCAAGAAGGAGGGGGCCAGTACCAGCCCCAGCATTTT. Encoded protein: CASSQEGGGQYQPQHF.

The chain links TRBV30 to TRBJ1-5; D is unresolved. Germline CDR1 and CDR2: GTSNPN and SVGIG (reference sequence). This CDR3 region has 14 residues. V was cut by 2 bases and J by 3 bases, with 11 bases left in between. CDR3 nucleotides: TGTGCCTGGAGTAAGCGCGGGCTCAATCAGCCCCAGCATTTT. Residues: CAWSKRGLNQPQHF.

The chain uses TRBV5-1 and TRBJ1-1; TRBD1 matches at 8 bases. V gave up 4 bases and J gave up 1 base; unmatched junction bases: 6. The CDR3 spans 15 residues. Germline CDR1 SGHRS, CDR2 YFSETQ. CDR3 in amino acids: CASSPQGAKNTEAFF. The DNA of the CDR3 is TGCGCCAGCAGCCCGCAGGGGGCCAAGAACACTGAAGCTTTCTTT. The entire variable domain, with the rest obtained from reference TRBV5-1 and TRBJ1-1, is as follows: KAGVTQTPRYLIKTRGQQVTLSCSPISGHRSVSWYQQTPGQGLQFLFEYFSETQRNKGNFPGRFSGRQFSNSRSEMNVSTLELGDSALYLCASSPQGAKNTEAFFGQGTRLTVV.

The gene calls are TRBV11-3 and TRBJ2-3; D call uncertain. The CDR3 has 13 amino acids. V lost 5 bases to trimming and J lost 5 bases, with 11 bases between them. From germline, CDR1 is SGHNT and CDR2 YENEEA. The CDR3 coding sequence is TGTGCCAGCAGCAACGGAGTGGGAGATACGCAGTATTTT. This sequence encodes CASSNGVGDTQYF. The full variable domain, in which reference TRBV11-3 and TRBJ2-3 provide the parts outside the CDR3, is EAGVVQSPRYKIIEKKQPVAFWCNPISGHNTLYWYLQNLGQGPELLIRYENEEAVDDSQLPKDRFSAERLKGVDSTLKIQPAELGDSAVYLCASSNGVGDTQYFGPGTRLTVL.

V gene TRBV18 combines with J gene TRBJ1-2; D might be TRBD1 (6 bases). The CDR3 consists of 13 residues. CDR1 and CDR2 from the germline V gene are KGHSH and LQKENI. V was clipped by 8 bases and J by 4 bases, with 14 bases between them. CDR3 in amino acids: CASTPQGGYGYTF. CDR3 nucleotides: TGTGCCAGCACCCCGCAAGGGGGCTATGGCTACACCTTC.

This chain connects TRBV11-2 to TRBJ2-7; TRBD1 matches at 7 bases. Germline values: CDR1 SGHAT, CDR2 FQNNGV. The length of the CDR3 is 14 residues. V lost 5 bases to trimming and J lost 3 bases; unmatched junction nucleotides: 7. As DNA, the CDR3 is TGTGCCAGCAGCCCCAGGGACAGAAACTACGAGCAGTACTTC. Encoded protein: CASSPRDRNYEQYF.

The rearrangement links TRBV4-1 to TRBJ1-2; D is unresolved. The CDR3 runs to 16 residues. Germline CDR1 and CDR2: MGHRA and YSYEKL. V was clipped by 3 bases and J by 3 bases, with 17 bases between them. This CDR3 reads CASSHPPREAHYGYTF. The CDR3 DNA sequence: TGCGCCAGCAGCCATCCTCCCCGTGAGGCGCACTATGGCTACACCTTC.

The rearrangement links TRBV5-6 to TRBJ2-7; 7 bases are a match to TRBD1. Germline CDR1 reads SGHDT; CDR2 reads YYEEEE. This CDR3 is built from 12 residues. The trim removed 4 bases at V and 4 bases at J, leaving 2 bases unmatched. In DNA form, the CDR3 reads TGTGCCAGCAGCCAACAGGGGTACGAGCAGTACTTC. It codes for CASSQQGYEQYF. Together with reference TRBV5-6 and TRBJ2-7, the CDR3 gives the full variable domain: DAGVTQSPTHLIKTRGQQVTLRCSPKSGHDTVSWYQQALGQGPQFIFQYYEEEERQRGNFPDRFSGHQFPNYSSELNVNALLLGDSALYLCASSQQGYEQYFGPGTRLTVT.

J is TRBJ1-1 and V is TRBV5-1; a possible D gene is TRBD1 (6 bases). The CDR3 is 14 amino acids. The V end lost 7 bases, the J end lost 3 bases, and 16 bases lay between the germline ends. Germline CDR1 and CDR2: SGHRS and YFSETQ. The CDR3 DNA reads as TGCGCCAGCGCCGGGACACAAGGGTACACTGAAGCTTTCTTT. Residues: CASAGTQGYTEAFF.

The chain carries TRBV9 and TRBJ2-1; D ambiguous. Germline V gene sequence: CDR1 SGDLS, CDR2 YYNGEE. V shed 0 bases and J shed 5 bases, with 18 bases lying between them. This CDR3 has 17 residues. The CDR3 sequence: CASSVGRTTPVNNEQFF. DNA for the CDR3: TGTGCCAGCAGCGTAGGCCGTACTACCCCCGTTAACAATGAGCAGTTCTTC.

This chain connects TRBV7-8 to TRBJ2-3; 9 bases are shared with TRBD2. Germline trimming cut 4 bases from V and 5 bases from J; bases unmatched to any gene: 10. CDR1 SGHVS and CDR2 FQNEAQ come from the germline V gene. There are 16 residues in the CDR3. The CDR3 nucleotides read TGTGCCAGCAGCTCCGAGGGTCGCGGGAGGGGAGATACGCAGTATTTT. Encoded protein: CASSSEGRGRGDTQYF. The full variable domain, its missing parts supplied by reference TRBV7-8 and TRBJ2-3, is GAGVSQSPRYKVAKRGQDVALRCDPISGHVSLFWYQQALGQGPEFLTYFQNEAQLDKSGLPSDRFFAERPEGSVSTLKIQRTQQEDSAVYLCASSSEGRGRGDTQYFGPGTRLTVL.

V usage is TRBV18 and J usage is TRBJ2-7, with 11 bases fitting TRBD1. The CDR3 covers 16 residues. Germline trimming cut 4 bases from V and 3 bases from J; bases unmatched to any gene: 8. Germline V lookup: CDR1 KGHSH, CDR2 LQKENI. The CDR3 protein is CASSRSGGTGGYEQYF. DNA of the CDR3: TGTGCCAGCTCACGGTCTGGCGGGACAGGGGGCTACGAGCAGTACTTC. The variable domain in full, with the rest retrieved from reference TRBV18 and TRBJ2-7, is NAGVMQNPRHLVRRRGQEARLRCSPMKGHSHVYWYRQLPEEGLKFMVYLQKENIIDESGMPKERFSAEFPKEGPSILRIQQVVRGDSAAYFCASSRSGGTGGYEQYFGPGTRLTVT.

The chain combines TRBV6-1 with TRBJ2-3, with 7 bases lining up with TRBD2. Trimming took 1 base from V and 1 from J; bases not matched to a gene: 5. This CDR3 has 16 amino acids. CDR1 and CDR2 from the germline V gene are MNHNS and SASEGT. The DNA of the CDR3 is TGTGCCAGCAGTGAAGGTTCTAGCGGAGGCACAGATACGCAGTATTTT. Translating it yields CASSEGSSGGTDTQYF.

The V call is TRBV7-9, the J call TRBJ1-4, with TRBD1 identical over 7 bases. The germline CDR1 and CDR2 sequences are SEHNR and FQNEAQ (reference sequence). V trimming: 5 bases; J trimming: 10 bases; junction bases outside the gene matches: 13. There are 15 residues in the CDR3. This CDR3 is CASSHTTGDWGKLFF. CDR3 nucleotide sequence: TGTGCCAGCAGCCATACAACAGGGGATTGGGGAAAACTGTTTTTT.

This clone has a single count. This chain uses TRBV13 with TRBJ2-1; 7 nucleotides match TRBD2. Germline assignment: CDR1 PRHDT and CDR2 FYEKMQ (reference sequence). The CDR3 is 14 residues long. The trim removed 3 bases at V and 8 bases at J, leaving 7 bases unmatched. CDR3 DNA: TGTGCCAGCAGCTTGGGGAGGGCGGCAGATGAGCAGTTCTTC. Encoded protein: CASSLGRAADEQFF.

V gene TRBV5-1 combines with J gene TRBJ2-1, with 7 bases fitting TRBD1. The CDR3 totals 15 residues. Unmatched junction bases numbered 5, after V lost 5 bases and J lost 0 bases. Germline CDR1 reads SGHRS; CDR2 reads YFSETQ. In DNA, the CDR3 is TGCGCCAGCAGAAAACAGGGGAGCTCCTACAATGAGCAGTTCTTC. The encoded protein is CASRKQGSSYNEQFF. Supplemented by reference TRBV5-1 and TRBJ2-1, the full variable domain reads KAGVTQTPRYLIKTRGQQVTLSCSPISGHRSVSWYQQTPGQGLQFLFEYFSETQRNKGNFPGRFSGRQFSNSRSEMNVSTLELGDSALYLCASRKQGSSYNEQFFGPGTRLTVL.

Written as DNA, the CDR3 is TGTGCCAGCAGTGAGCCGGGACTAAGTCTCTACGAGCAGTACTTC. Translation: CASSEPGLSLYEQYF. The rearrangement links TRBV6-1 to TRBJ2-7; 7 bases fit TRBD2. V gave up 3 bases and J gave up 3 bases; unmatched junction bases: 8. The germline CDR1 and CDR2 sequences are MNHNS and SASEGT. The CDR3 extends over 15 amino acids.

The chain uses TRBV7-2 and TRBJ2-1, with D possibly TRBD2 on 6 matching bases. V dropped 2 bases and J dropped 4 bases, with 21 bases sitting between them. The CDR3 sequence is 18 residues long. CDR1 SGHTA and CDR2 FQGNSA come from the germline V gene. The CDR3 DNA is TGTGCCAGCAGCTTATGGTACCGGGAGAAATTTTTATACAATGAGCAGTTCTTC. This codes for CASSLWYREKFLYNEQFF.

J is TRBJ2-5 and V is TRBV28; D perhaps matches TRBD2 (6 bases). The CDR3 extends over 16 amino acids. The V end was cut by 4 bases, the J end by 0 bases, with 15 bases between. Germline-derived CDR1 and CDR2 are MDHEN and SYDVKM. CDR3 DNA: TGTGCCAGCAGTTCCACCTACCGGGACTACCAAGAGACCCAGTACTTC. Its translation is CASSSTYRDYQETQYF.

This clone was seen only once. V is TRBV29-1 and J is TRBJ2-7, with 8 positions matching TRBD2. The CDR3 spans 14 residues. V lost 7 bases and J lost 5; bases outside the gene matches: 13. Looked up from germline, CDR1 is SQVTM and CDR2 is ANQGSEA. The CDR3 reads CSAVGWVAGNEQYF. The DNA of the CDR3 is TGCAGCGCCGTGGGTTGGGTAGCGGGAAACGAGCAGTACTTC.

V and J are TRBV5-1 and TRBJ2-3, with 7 bases that match TRBD2. CDR1 and CDR2 from the germline V gene are SGHRS and YFSETQ. J lost 0 bases, V lost 3 bases, and 10 bases had no gene match. The CDR3 contains 17 residues. The CDR3 bases are TGCGCCAGCAGCTGGGTGAGGGAGGGCCTTAGCACAGATACGCAGTATTTT. The encoded protein is CASSWVREGLSTDTQYF.